Below, 15 T cell receptor beta chains from the same sample are listed, as sequenced in a study of blood T cell repertoires in COVID-19 (dated by TCRdb to between 2020 and 2021). The library was prepared using the immunoSEQ multiplex PCR assay. TCRdb stores this immuneACCESS table with in-frame sequences only. Part of the clones is absent; in the studies checked, under half of the shortfall reflects unresolved V genes, and no reason is known for the rest. The sample table contains some 300,000 clones; only one count was recorded for 88% of them. Just under 7% of the sample belongs to the ten largest clones. Sequencing used peripheral blood. The receptors were gathered from a woman younger than 45 who had recovered from COVID-19.

The V gene is TRBV5-6, the J gene TRBJ2-7; D is possibly TRBD2 (5 bases). CDR1 and CDR2 (germline): SGHDT, YYEEEE. The CDR3 runs 15 residues. V was cut by 1 base and J by 4 bases, with 15 bases left in between. CDR3 residues: CASSLSTGSFYEQYF. CDR3 nucleotides: TGTGCCAGCAGCTTGTCGACGGGGAGTTTTTACGAGCAGTACTTC.

This chain links TRBV15 with TRBJ2-1, with D perhaps TRBD1 (6 bases). CDR3 length equals 17 residues. The germline V and J ends were trimmed by 4 bases and 9 bases, with 25 bases remaining between them. The germline V gene has CDR1 LNHNV and CDR2 YYDKDF (reference sequence). This CDR3 reads CATSTTGFVMAMGEQFF. CDR3 sequence (DNA): TGTGCCACCAGCACCACAGGGTTCGTCATGGCTATGGGTGAGCAGTTCTTC. Together with reference TRBV15 and TRBJ2-1, the CDR3 gives the full variable domain: DAMVIQNPRYQVTQFGKPVTLSCSQTLNHNVMYWYQQKSSQAPKLLFHYYDKDFNNEADTPDNFQSRRPNTSFCFLDIRSPGLGDTAMYLCATSTTGFVMAMGEQFFGPGTRLTVL.

The gene calls are TRBV6-5 and TRBJ2-4; 7 bases map to TRBD2. J was trimmed by 3 bases and V by 5 bases; bases with no gene match: 7. The V gene's germline CDR1 is MNHEY and CDR2 SVGAGI. This CDR3 comprises 15 residues. CDR3 sequence (DNA): TGTGCCAGCAGTACCTCCGGGGAGGGCAAAAACATTCAGTACTTC. Its translation is CASSTSGEGKNIQYF.

CDR3 protein: CASSEESGVSQYF. For the CDR3, the DNA is TGTGCCAGCAGTGAAGAAAGCGGGGTTAGTCAGTACTTC. V usage is TRBV2 and J usage is TRBJ2-4; TRBD2 aligns across 7 bases. Germline V gives CDR1 SNHLY, CDR2 FYNNEI. V dropped 1 base and J dropped 12; count of bases not matched to a gene: 6. The CDR3 contains 13 residues.

The sample holds a few counts of this clone. CDR3 coding DNA: TGCAGTGCTAGTTTACAGACATCCTCCTATGGCTACACCTTC. Its translation is CSASLQTSSYGYTF. This chain joins TRBV20-1 and TRBJ1-2, with D unresolved. The V gene's germline CDR1 is DFQATT and CDR2 SNEGSKA (reference sequence). The V and J ends lost 3 bases and 4 bases respectively, with 15 bases between them. CDR3 length equals 14 residues.

V is TRBV9 and J is TRBJ1-5; D may be TRBD1 (5 bases). The germline V gene encodes CDR1 SGDLS and CDR2 YYNGEE. CDR3 length equals 14 residues. Trimming removed 2 bases at V and 6 bases at J, with 12 bases between. The CDR3 DNA reads TGTGCCAGCAGCGTGGAAGGGGAAGGTCAGCCCCAGCATTTT. Its translation: CASSVEGEGQPQHF.

The V gene is TRBV18, the J gene TRBJ2-3, with D maybe TRBD1 (5 bases). The V gene's germline CDR1 is KGHSH and CDR2 LQKENI. CDR3 length: 14 residues. Trimming removed 3 bases at V and 1 base at J, with 8 bases between. The CDR3, as DNA: TGTGCCAGCTCACCGACACAGGGCACAGATACGCAGTATTTT. This sequence encodes CASSPTQGTDTQYF.

The J gene is TRBJ1-1, the V gene TRBV20-1, with D possibly TRBD1 on 6 matching bases. The germline V and J ends were trimmed by 3 bases and 3 bases, with 17 bases remaining between them. The germline gives CDR1 DFQATT, CDR2 SNEGSKA (reference sequence). The CDR3 sequence is 15 residues long. CDR3: CSASPWTDWDTEAFF. The CDR3 DNA reads as TGCAGTGCTAGTCCATGGACAGATTGGGACACTGAAGCTTTCTTT.

V usage is TRBV2 and J usage is TRBJ1-6, with D hard to call. Trimming removed 2 bases at V and 4 bases at J, with 9 bases between. This CDR3 spans 15 amino acids. Germline assignment: CDR1 SNHLY and CDR2 FYNNEI. The chain's CDR3 is CASSEPDMYNSPLHF. The CDR3 DNA reads TGTGCCAGCAGTGAACCCGACATGTATAATTCACCCCTCCACTTT.

The rearrangement joins TRBV4-2 to TRBJ1-1, with D possibly TRBD1 on 6 matching bases. Germline V CDR1 and CDR2: LGHNA, YNFKEQ. There are 14 residues in the CDR3. V gave up 5 bases and J gave up 0 bases, with 10 bases separating them. As DNA, the CDR3 is TGTGCCAGCAGCGGCCAGGGGATGAACACTGAAGCTTTCTTT. Residues: CASSGQGMNTEAFF.

This clone was detected once. This chain uses TRBV2 with TRBJ2-5; D may be TRBD1 (6 bases). Per germline, CDR1 SNHLY and CDR2 FYNNEI. The CDR3 contains 15 residues. V was shortened by 5 bases and J by 1 base, with 14 bases between the two germline ends. CDR3 residues: CASSPRTEFQETQYF. The DNA of the CDR3 is TGTGCCAGCAGTCCCCGGACAGAGTTCCAAGAGACCCAGTACTTC.

This chain joins TRBV9 and TRBJ1-2; no clear D gene. Germline V gene lookup returns CDR1 SGDLS and CDR2 YYNGEE. V was cut by 3 bases and J by 6 bases, with 15 bases left in between. This CDR3 spans 14 amino acids. The DNA for the CDR3 is TGTGCCAGCAGCGCCACCTCAACCCTAAATGGCTACACCTTC. Protein product: CASSATSTLNGYTF.

J is TRBJ1-1 and V is TRBV5-1; D unresolved. Between the trimmed V and J ends, which lost 4 bases and 2 bases, there was a span of 9 bases. Germline loops: CDR1 SGHRS, CDR2 YFSETQ. The CDR3 contains 13 residues. CDR3 DNA sequence: TGCGCCAGCAGCGAGGGCCATAACACTGAAGCTTTCTTT. Translated, it gives CASSEGHNTEAFF.

This sequence joins TRBV19 and TRBJ2-5, with D perhaps TRBD2 (7 bases). CDR1 and CDR2 (germline): LNHDA, SQIVND (reference sequence). Trimming took off 7 bases at V and 3 bases at J, with 15 bases between the two ends. This CDR3 contains 14 residues. The CDR3 nucleotides read TGTGCCAGTATTTTAGGGGGGGGAAAAGAGACCCAGTACTTC. Encoded protein: CASILGGGKETQYF. Full variable domain (missing parts from reference TRBV19 and TRBJ2-5): DGGITQSPKYLFRKEGQNVTLSCEQNLNHDAMYWYRQDPGQGLRLIYYSQIVNDFQKGDIAEGYSVSREKKESFPLTVTSAQKNPTAFYLCASILGGGKETQYFGPGTRLLVL.

V and J are TRBV11-2 and TRBJ1-2; D gene unclear. From germline, CDR1 is SGHAT and CDR2 FQNNGV. The CDR3 extends over 17 amino acids. The V end lost 2 bases, the J end lost 2 bases, and 18 bases lay between the germline ends. The chain's CDR3 is CASSLMGVGIPNYGYTF. DNA of the CDR3: TGTGCCAGCAGCTTAATGGGTGTGGGCATACCGAACTATGGCTACACCTTC.